This TCR beta chain was recovered during a study of T cell repertoires in cytomegalovirus infection. Study as a whole: TCR beta signatures that were public indicated CMV infection and matching HLA type.

TCRdb recomputed calls from the reads with MiXCR, one row per CDR3 protein. The table records 350,000 to 550,000 distinct CDR3 sequences, roughly 30% of them present only once. The table lists this clonotype with a count of one. Antigen unknown. The V gene's germline CDR1 is SQVTM and CDR2 ANQGSEA. The ends were cut back, 1 base at V and 0 bases at J, with 4 bases in the middle. The CDR3 is made up of 12 amino acids. Study-wide findings and caveats: Predominance within the ex vivo response was attributable to HLA-C-restricted CMV-specific TCR beta clonotypes.

The rearrangement joins TRBV29-1 to TRBJ2-7; no reliable D call. Sequencing used PBMCs. This TCR derives from a human donor in good health (CMV status not recorded). Some clones in this sample may be carry-over from other donors' samples. CDR3 DNA: TGCAGCGTTGAAGGGGCCTCCTACGAGCAGTACTTC. As protein: CSVEGASYEQYF.